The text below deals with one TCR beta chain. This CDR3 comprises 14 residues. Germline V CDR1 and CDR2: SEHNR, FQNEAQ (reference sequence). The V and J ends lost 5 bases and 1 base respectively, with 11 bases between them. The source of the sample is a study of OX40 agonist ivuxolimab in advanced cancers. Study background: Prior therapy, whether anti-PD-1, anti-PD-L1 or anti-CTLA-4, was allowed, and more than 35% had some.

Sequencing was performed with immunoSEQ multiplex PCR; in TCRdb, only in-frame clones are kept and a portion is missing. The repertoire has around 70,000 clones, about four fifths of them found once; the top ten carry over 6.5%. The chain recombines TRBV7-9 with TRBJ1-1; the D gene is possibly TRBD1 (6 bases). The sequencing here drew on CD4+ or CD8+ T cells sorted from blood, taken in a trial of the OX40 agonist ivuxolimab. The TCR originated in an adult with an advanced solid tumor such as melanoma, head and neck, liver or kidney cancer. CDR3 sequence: CASSAYRENTEAFF. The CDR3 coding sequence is TGTGCCAGCAGCGCGTACAGGGAGAACACTGAAGCTTTCTTT.